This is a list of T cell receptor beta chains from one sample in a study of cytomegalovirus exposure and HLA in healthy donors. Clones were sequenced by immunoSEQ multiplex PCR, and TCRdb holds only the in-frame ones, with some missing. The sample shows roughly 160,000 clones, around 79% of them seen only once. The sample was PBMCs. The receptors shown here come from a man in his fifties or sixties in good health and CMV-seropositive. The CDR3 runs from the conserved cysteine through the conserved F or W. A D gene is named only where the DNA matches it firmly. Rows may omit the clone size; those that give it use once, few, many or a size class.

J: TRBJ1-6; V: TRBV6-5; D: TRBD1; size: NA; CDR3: CASSTPGGPRSPLHF; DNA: TGTGCCAGCAGTACCCCAGGGGGCCCTAGGTCACCCCTCCACTTT
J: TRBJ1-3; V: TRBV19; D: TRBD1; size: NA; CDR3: CASSQGQGSSGNTIYF; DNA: TGTGCCAGTAGTCAGGGACAGGGATCCTCTGGAAACACCATATATTTT
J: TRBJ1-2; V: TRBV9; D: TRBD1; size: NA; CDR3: CASSAGTGLDKKDYGYTF; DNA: TGTGCCAGCAGCGCCGGGACAGGGCTTGACAAGAAGGACTATGGCTACACCTTC
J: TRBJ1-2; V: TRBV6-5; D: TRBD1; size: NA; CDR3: CASSYQEDRANYGYTF; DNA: TGTGCCAGCAGCTACCAAGAGGACAGGGCTAACTATGGCTACACCTTC
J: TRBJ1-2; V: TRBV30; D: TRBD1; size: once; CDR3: CAWSRLWDRDYGYTF; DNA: TGTGCCTGGAGTAGGTTGTGGGACAGAGACTATGGCTACACCTTC
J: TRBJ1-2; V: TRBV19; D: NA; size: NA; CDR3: CASSISGLDYGYTF; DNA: TGTGCCAGTAGTATCAGCGGGCTTGACTATGGCTACACCTTC
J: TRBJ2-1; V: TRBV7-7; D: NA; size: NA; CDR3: CASSAGTLDNEQFF; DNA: TGTGCCAGCAGCGCCGGGACACTCGACAATGAGCAGTTCTTC
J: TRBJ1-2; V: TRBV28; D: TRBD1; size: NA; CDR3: CASSSLTDRDYGYTF; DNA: TGTGCCAGCAGTTCCTTAACGGACAGGGACTATGGCTACACCTTC
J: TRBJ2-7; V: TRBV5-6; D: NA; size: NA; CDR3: CASSLDYSITHEQYF; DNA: TGTGCCAGCAGTTTGGATTACAGCATAACCCACGAGCAGTACTTC
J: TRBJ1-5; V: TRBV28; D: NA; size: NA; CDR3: CASSFKLWRGNQPQHF; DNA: TGTGCCAGCAGTTTTAAGTTATGGCGGGGCAATCAGCCCCAGCATTTT
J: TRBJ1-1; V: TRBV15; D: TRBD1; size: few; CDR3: CATSRGGQGTAEAFF; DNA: TGTGCCACCAGCAGAGGGGGACAGGGGACGGCTGAAGCTTTCTTT
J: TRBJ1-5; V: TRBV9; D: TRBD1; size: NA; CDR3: CASSAKGGFNQPQHF; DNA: TGTGCCAGCAGCGCAAAAGGGGGCTTCAATCAGCCCCAGCATTTT
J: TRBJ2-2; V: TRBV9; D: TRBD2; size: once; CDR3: CASSVRLAGSTGELFF; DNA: TGTGCCAGCAGCGTGAGACTAGCGGGGAGCACCGGGGAGCTGTTTTTT
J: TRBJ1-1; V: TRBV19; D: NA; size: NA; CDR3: CASSLLGERTEAFF; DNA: TGTGCCAGTAGTTTACTAGGTGAACGAACTGAAGCTTTCTTT
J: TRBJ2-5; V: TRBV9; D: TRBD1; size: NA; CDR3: CASSDRDRGQTQYF; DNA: TGTGCCAGCAGCGACCGGGACAGGGGGCAGACCCAGTACTTC
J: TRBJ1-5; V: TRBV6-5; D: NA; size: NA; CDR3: CASSYADSNQPQHF; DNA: TGTGCCAGCAGTTACGCGGATAGCAATCAGCCCCAGCATTTT
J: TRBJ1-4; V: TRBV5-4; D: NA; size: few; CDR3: CASSRRQDRVEEKLFF; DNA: TGTGCCAGCAGCCGCCGTCAGGACAGAGTGGAAGAAAAACTGTTTTTT
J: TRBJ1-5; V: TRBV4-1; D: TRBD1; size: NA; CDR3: CASSRPGGSNQPQHF; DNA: TGCGCCAGCAGCCGCCCAGGGGGCAGCAATCAGCCCCAGCATTTT
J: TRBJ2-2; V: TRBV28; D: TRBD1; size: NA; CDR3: CASSSRPRDRFTGELFF; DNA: TGTGCCAGCAGCTCACGACCCCGGGACAGGTTCACCGGGGAGCTGTTTTTT
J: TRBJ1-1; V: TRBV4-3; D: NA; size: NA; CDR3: CASSLNLPGGLNTEAFF; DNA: TGCGCCAGCAGCCTCAATCTACCAGGTGGGTTGAACACTGAAGCTTTCTTT